This T cell receptor (beta chain) appears in the sequencing data of a study of blood T cell repertoires in COVID-19. About the research overall: Acute and convalescent COVID-19 specimens originated in the United States, Italy and Spain. T cells, B-cell-depleted T cells, or PBMCs provided the cDNA or gDNA that served as material.

Original data processing: Amplification with reference gene primers provided the estimates of nucleated cell counts. Profiled with immunoSEQ multiplex PCR; TCRdb holds only in-frame clones, not every one. V, J and clone size are those of that table, while D and trimming were read from the DNA. Of 65,000 to 90,000 clones listed, roughly 86% are singletons. V was shortened by 2 bases and J by 2 bases, with 16 bases between the two germline ends. CDR1 is SGHRS and CDR2 is YFSETQ in the germline V gene. The CDR3 length is 17 residues. Sequenced input: peripheral blood. The V gene is TRBV5-1, the J gene TRBJ1-4; D is undetermined. This clonotype was obtained from an elderly woman in a cohort sampled during active or convalescent COVID-19. In DNA, the CDR3 is TGCGCCAGCAGCTTCTTCCCGAGGCCCCGGACTAATGAAAAACTGTTTTTT. It codes for CASSFFPRPRTNEKLFF.